The source of this T cell receptor beta chain is a study of T-cell reconstitution after alpha-beta-depleted transplantation in children. Study-level points and caveats: Newly generated T cells supplied most T-cell counts and diversity one year post-transplant.

The table lists this clonotype with many counts. Its antigen is still unknown. TCRbeta library construction was performed incorporating unique molecular identifiers. TCRdb re-derived calls from the PCR reads in MiXCR, one entry per CDR3 protein. The sample records some 350,000 distinct CDR3 sequences, 15% to 20% being singletons. Specimen: PBMCs, mostly from graft donor cells, collected 360 days after TCRalphabeta/CD19-depleted stem cell transplant. This receptor was taken from a male patient between 2 and 10 years old who had a stem cell transplant for acute lymphoblastic leukemia, so the T cells may come from the graft donor.

CDR3 amino acids: CSARGLAGGPHEQFF. The DNA of the CDR3 is TGCAGTGCTAGAGGACTAGCGGGAGGGCCCCATGAGCAGTTCTTC. The J gene is TRBJ2-1, the V gene TRBV20-1, with TRBD2 matching 14 bases. The junction had 4 bases not matched to a gene; V was cut back by 1 base and J by 8 bases. CDR1 and CDR2 (germline): DFQATT, SNEGSKA (reference sequence). CDR3 length equals 15 residues.